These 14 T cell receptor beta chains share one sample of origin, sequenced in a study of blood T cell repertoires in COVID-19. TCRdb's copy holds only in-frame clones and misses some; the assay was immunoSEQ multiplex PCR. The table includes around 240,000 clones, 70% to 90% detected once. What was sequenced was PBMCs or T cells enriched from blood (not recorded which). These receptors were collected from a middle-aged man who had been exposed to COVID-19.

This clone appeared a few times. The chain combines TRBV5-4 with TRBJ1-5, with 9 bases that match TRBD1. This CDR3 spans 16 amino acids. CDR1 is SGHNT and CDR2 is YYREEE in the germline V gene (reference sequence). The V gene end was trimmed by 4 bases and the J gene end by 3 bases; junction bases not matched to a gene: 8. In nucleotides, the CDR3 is TGTGCCAGCAGCCTGGGAGGACAGGGGCACAATCAGCCCCAGCATTTT. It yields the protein CASSLGGQGHNQPQHF.

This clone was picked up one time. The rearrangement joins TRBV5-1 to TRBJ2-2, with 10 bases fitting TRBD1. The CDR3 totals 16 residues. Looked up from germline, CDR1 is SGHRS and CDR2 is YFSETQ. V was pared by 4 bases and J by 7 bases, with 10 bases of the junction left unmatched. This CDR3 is CASSQNRQGANGELFF. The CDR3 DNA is TGCGCCAGCAGCCAAAATCGACAGGGGGCTAACGGGGAGCTGTTTTTT.

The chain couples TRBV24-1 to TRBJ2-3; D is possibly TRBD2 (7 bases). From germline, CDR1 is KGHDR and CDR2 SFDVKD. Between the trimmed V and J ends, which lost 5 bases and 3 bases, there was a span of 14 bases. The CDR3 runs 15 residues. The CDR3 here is CATSGRGGGTDTQYF. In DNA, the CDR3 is TGTGCCACCAGTGGGCGGGGAGGGGGGACAGATACGCAGTATTTT.

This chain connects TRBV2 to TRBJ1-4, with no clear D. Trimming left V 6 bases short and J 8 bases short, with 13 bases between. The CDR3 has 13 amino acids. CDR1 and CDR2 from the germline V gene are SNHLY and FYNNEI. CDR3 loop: CASSWAPKEKLFF. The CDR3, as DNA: TGTGCCAGCAGCTGGGCCCCCAAGGAAAAACTGTTTTTT.

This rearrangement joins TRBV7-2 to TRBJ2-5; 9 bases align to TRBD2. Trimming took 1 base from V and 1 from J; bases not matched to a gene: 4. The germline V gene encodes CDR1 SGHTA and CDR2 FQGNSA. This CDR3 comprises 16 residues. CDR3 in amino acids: CASSLGVAGAQETQYF. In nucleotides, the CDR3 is TGTGCCAGCAGCTTAGGGGTAGCGGGGGCCCAAGAGACCCAGTACTTC.

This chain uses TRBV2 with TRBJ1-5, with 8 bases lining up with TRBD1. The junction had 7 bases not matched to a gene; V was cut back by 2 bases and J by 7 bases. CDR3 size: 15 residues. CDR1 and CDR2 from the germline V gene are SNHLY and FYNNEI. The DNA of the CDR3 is TGTGCCAGCAGTGAATTTGGACAGGGTATACAGCCCCAGCATTTT. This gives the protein CASSEFGQGIQPQHF.

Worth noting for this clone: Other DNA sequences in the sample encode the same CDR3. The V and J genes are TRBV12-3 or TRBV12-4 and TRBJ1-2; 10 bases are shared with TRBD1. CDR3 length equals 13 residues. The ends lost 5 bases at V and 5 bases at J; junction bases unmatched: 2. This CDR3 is CASSPGQGYGYTF. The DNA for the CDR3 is TGTGCCAGCAGTCCGGGACAGGGGTATGGCTACACCTTC.

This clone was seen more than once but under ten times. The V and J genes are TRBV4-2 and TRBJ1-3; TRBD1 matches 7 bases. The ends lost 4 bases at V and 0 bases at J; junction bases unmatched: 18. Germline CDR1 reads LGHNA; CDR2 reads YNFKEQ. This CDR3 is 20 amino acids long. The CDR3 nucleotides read TGTGCCAGCAGCCGGAATGGGGACAGAAAAAAAGGATTCTCTGGAAACACCATATATTTT. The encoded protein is CASSRNGDRKKGFSGNTIYF.

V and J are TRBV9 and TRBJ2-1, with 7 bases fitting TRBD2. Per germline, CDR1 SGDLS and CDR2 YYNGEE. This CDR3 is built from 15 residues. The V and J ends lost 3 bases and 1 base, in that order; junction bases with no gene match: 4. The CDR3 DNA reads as TGTGCCAGCAGCGCCCGCGGGGGATCCTACAATGAGCAGTTCTTC. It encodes CASSARGGSYNEQFF.

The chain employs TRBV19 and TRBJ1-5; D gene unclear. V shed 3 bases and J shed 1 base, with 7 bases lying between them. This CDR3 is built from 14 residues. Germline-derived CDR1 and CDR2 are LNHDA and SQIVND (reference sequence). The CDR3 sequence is CASSMGRSNQPQHF. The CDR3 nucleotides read TGTGCCAGTAGTATGGGGAGGAGCAATCAGCCCCAGCATTTT. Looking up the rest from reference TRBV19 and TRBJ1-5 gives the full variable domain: DGGITQSPKYLFRKEGQNVTLSCEQNLNHDAMYWYRQDPGQGLRLIYYSQIVNDFQKGDIAEGYSVSREKKESFPLTVTSAQKNPTAFYLCASSMGRSNQPQHFGDGTRLSIL.

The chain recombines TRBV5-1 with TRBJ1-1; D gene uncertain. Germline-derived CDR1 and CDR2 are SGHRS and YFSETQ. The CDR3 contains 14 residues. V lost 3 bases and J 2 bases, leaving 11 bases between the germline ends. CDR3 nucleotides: TGCGCCAGCAGCTATCAAACAGAAAACACTGAAGCTTTCTTT. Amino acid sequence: CASSYQTENTEAFF.

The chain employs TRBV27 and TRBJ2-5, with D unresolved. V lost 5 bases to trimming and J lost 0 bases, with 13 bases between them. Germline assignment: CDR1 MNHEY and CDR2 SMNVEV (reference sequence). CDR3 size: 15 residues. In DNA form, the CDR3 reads TGTGCCAGCAGTCTCTTCGGGTTGTACCAAGAGACCCAGTACTTC. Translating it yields CASSLFGLYQETQYF.

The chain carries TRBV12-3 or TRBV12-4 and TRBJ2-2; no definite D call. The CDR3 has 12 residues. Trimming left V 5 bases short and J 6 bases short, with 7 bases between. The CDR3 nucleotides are TGTGCCAGCAGTCCCTCCCCCGGGGAGCTGTTTTTT. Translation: CASSPSPGELFF.

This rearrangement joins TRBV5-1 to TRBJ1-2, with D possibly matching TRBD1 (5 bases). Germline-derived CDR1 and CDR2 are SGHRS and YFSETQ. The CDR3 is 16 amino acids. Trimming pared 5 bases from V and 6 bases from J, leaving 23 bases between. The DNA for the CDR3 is TGCGCCAGCAGACCCTCTCATGGGGGAGGGAGGAATGGCTACACCTTC. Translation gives CASRPSHGGGRNGYTF.